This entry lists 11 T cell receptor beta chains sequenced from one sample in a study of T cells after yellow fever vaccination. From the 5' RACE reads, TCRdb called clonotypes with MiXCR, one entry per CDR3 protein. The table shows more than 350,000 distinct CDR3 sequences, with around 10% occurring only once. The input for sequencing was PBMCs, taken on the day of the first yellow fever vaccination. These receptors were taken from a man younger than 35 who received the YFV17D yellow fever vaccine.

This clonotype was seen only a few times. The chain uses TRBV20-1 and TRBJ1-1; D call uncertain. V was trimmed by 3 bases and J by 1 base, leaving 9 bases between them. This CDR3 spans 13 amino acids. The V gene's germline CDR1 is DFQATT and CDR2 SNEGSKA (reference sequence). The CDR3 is CSARWQSNTEAFF. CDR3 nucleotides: TGCAGTGCTAGGTGGCAGTCGAACACTGAAGCTTTCTTT.

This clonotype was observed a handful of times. The CDR3 spells CASSLMGPRNEKLFF. The CDR3 nucleotides are TGTGCCAGCAGCTTGATGGGGCCCCGAAATGAAAAACTGTTTTTT. The chain carries TRBV5-6 and TRBJ1-4; TRBD1 is a possible D gene (5 bases). Germline V lookup: CDR1 SGHDT, CDR2 YYEEEE. The V end was cut by 1 base, the J end by 5 bases, with 12 bases between. This CDR3 has 15 residues.

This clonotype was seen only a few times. CDR3 amino acids: CASSLGQPATNEKLFF. For the CDR3, the DNA is TGCGCCAGCAGCTTGGGACAGCCTGCAACTAATGAAAAACTGTTTTTT. The J gene is TRBJ1-4, the V gene TRBV5-1; the D gene is possibly TRBD1 (5 bases). CDR3 length: 16 residues. V was pared by 0 bases and J by 0 bases, with 9 bases between. Germline loops: CDR1 SGHRS, CDR2 YFSETQ.

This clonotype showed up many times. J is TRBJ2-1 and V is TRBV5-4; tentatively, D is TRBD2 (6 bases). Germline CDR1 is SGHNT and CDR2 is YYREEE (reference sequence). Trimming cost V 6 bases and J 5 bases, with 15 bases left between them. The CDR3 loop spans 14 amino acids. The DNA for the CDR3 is TGTGCCAGCATCGGGGGACGGTGGAACAATGAGCAGTTCTTC. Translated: CASIGGRWNNEQFF.

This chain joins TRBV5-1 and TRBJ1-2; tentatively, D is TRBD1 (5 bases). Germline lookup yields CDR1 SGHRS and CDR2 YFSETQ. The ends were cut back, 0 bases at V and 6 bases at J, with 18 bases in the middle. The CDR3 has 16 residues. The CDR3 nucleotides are TGCGCCAGCAGCTTGGAGGGGCCGTCCATTGGAGATGGCTACACCTTC. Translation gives CASSLEGPSIGDGYTF.

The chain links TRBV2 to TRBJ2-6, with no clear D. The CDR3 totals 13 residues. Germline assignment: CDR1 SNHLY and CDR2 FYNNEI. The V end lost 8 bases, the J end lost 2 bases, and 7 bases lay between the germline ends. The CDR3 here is CASRSAGANVLTF. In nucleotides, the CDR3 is TGTGCCAGCCGCTCCGCTGGGGCCAACGTCCTGACTTTC.

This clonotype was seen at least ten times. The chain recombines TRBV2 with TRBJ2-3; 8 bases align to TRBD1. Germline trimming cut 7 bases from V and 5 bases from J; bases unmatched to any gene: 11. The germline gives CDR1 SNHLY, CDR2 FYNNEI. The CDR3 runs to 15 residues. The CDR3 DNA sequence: TGTGCCAGCACCGAACTTGGACAGGGCGTAGATACGCAGTATTTT. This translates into CASTELGQGVDTQYF.

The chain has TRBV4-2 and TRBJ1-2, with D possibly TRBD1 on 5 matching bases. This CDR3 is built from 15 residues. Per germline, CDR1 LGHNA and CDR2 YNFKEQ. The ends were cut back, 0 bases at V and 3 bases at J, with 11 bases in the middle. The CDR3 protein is CASSQDNRGDYGYTF. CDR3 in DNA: TGTGCCAGCAGCCAAGATAACCGAGGGGACTATGGCTACACCTTC.

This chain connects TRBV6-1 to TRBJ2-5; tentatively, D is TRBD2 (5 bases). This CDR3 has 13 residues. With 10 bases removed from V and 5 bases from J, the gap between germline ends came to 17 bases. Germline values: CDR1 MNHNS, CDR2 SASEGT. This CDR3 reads CAIARAPRETQYF. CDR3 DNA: TGTGCCATCGCGCGGGCCCCCCGGGAGACCCAGTACTTC.

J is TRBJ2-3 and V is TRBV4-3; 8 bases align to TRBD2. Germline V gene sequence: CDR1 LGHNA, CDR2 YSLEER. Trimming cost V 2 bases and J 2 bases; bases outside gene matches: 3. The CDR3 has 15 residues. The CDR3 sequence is CASSQRGGNTDTQYF. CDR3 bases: TGCGCCAGCAGCCAACGGGGGGGCAACACAGATACGCAGTATTTT.

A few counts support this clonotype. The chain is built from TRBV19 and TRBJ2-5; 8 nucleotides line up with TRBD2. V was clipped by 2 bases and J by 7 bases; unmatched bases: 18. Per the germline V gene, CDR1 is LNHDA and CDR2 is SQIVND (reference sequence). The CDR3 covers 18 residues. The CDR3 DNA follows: TGTGCCAGTAGTATAACCTCCACCAGCGGGGGCCCGGTTGGGACCCAGTACTTC. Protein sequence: CASSITSTSGGPVGTQYF.